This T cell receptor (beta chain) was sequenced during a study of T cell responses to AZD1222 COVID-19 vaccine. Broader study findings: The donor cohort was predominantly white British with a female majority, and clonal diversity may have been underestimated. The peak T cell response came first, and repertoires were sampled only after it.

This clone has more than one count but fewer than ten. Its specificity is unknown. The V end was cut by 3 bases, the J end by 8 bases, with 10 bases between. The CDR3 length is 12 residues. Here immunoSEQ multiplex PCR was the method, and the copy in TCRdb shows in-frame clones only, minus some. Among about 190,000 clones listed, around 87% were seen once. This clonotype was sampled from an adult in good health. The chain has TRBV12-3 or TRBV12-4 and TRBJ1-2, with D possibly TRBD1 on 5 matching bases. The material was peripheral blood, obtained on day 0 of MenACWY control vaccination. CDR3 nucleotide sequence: TGTGCCAGCAGTTTTGCGGGGGTGGGCTACACCTTC. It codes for CASSFAGVGYTF.